This TCR beta chain was documented in a study of early T cells in non-severe SARS-CoV-2 infection (dated by TCRdb to about 2021). For the study in its entirety: Bulk RNA from unsorted whole blood was used for TCR sequencing, so alpha and beta chains could not be paired.

The library relied on 5' RACE. Reads for this sample came from a NextSeq 500. The TCR library protocol attached unique molecular identifiers to individual cDNA molecules to correct for sequencing error and PCR bias. TCR alpha and beta chains were both sequenced, and the abundances of alpha and beta sequences in each sample were closely correlated with each other. The authors' analysis ran thus. Decombinator V4 was used to annotate TCR sequences for V gene, J gene and CDR3. Expanded TCRs were defined as changing significantly between any two time points under a Poisson model with p below 0.0001. TCR abundances were normalised to the total number of TCRs sequenced per sample and were expressed as counts per million. MAIT TCRs were defined by TRAV1-2 paired with TRAJ12, TRAJ20 or TRAJ33, and iNKT TCRs by TRAV10 paired with TRAJ18. VDJdb, accessed 1 November 2021, was searched for CMV, EBV and SARS-CoV-2 annotated TCRs, with TCRs annotated for multiple antigens excluded. TCRdb passed the public sequencing reads through fastp at Q25 and MiXCR, retaining productive beta sequences. For every CDR3 protein sequence, its rows merge into one entry that carries the most common genes and DNA. Here the V and J calls rest on TCRdb's processing, not on the authors' analysis. The sample contains approximately 80,000 distinct CDR3 sequences, approximately 12% of them found a single time. In total, the top ten clones hold around 3.7% of the sample.

In its sample, this clonotype was seen a few times. Its antigen remains undetermined. No much larger clone is present one base from it, and per-base qualities are unavailable. V drops 3 bases and J drops 5 bases, leaving 8 bases in between. The CDR3, from cysteine to phenylalanine, totals 13 residues. The DNA shown is the 39-base CDR3, in frame from base 1. Overall study results and their limits: Matching against VDJdb was skewed toward anti-spike CD8 responses, likely underestimated virus-specific expansions, and missed private and CD4 specificities.

The study was a case-control design nested within a healthcare worker cohort in London, UK, with weekly nasopharyngeal swab PCR tests and blood sampling. Between 23 and 31 March 2020, the week of the UK lockdown, healthcare workers were enrolled and then followed up weekly for as long as 16 weeks. The sequence derives from an adult who was a healthcare worker with PCR-confirmed SARS-CoV-2 infection or an uninfected control (not recorded which). Material: whole blood. In this chain, TRBV12-3 or TRBV12-4 is recombined with TRBJ1-5; TRBD1 is perhaps the D gene, given 5 matching bases. The nucleotide sequence reads as follows: TGTGCCAGCAGTTTGAGACAGCATCAGCCCCAGCATTTT. Translated, it reads CASSLRQHQPQHF.